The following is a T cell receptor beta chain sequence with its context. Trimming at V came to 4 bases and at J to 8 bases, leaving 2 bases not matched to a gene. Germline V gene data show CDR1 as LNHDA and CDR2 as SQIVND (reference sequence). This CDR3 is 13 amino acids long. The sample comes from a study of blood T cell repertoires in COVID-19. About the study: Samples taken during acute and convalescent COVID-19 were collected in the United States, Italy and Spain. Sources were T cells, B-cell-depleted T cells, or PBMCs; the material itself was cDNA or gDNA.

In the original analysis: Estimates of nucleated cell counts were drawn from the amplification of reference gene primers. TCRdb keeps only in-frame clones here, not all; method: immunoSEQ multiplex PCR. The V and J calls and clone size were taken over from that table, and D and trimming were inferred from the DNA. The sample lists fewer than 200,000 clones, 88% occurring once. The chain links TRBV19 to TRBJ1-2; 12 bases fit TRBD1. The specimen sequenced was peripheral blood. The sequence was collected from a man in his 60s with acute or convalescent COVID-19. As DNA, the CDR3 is TGTGCCAGTAGTAGGGACAGGGGGCTAGGCTACACCTTC. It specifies CASSRDRGLGYTF.